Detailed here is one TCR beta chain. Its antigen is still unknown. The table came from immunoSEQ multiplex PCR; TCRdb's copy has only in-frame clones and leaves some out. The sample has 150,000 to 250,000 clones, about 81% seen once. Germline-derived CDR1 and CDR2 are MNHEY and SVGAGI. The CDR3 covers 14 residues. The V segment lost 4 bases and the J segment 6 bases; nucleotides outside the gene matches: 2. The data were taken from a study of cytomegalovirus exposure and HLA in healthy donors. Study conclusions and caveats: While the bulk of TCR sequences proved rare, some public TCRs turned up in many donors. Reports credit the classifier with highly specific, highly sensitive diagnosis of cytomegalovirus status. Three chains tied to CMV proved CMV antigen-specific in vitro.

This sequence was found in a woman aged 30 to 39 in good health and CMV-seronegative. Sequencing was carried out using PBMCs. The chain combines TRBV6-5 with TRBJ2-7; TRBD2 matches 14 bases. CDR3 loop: CASSSGLAGVEQYF. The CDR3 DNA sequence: TGTGCCAGCAGTTCGGGACTAGCGGGAGTCGAGCAGTACTTC.